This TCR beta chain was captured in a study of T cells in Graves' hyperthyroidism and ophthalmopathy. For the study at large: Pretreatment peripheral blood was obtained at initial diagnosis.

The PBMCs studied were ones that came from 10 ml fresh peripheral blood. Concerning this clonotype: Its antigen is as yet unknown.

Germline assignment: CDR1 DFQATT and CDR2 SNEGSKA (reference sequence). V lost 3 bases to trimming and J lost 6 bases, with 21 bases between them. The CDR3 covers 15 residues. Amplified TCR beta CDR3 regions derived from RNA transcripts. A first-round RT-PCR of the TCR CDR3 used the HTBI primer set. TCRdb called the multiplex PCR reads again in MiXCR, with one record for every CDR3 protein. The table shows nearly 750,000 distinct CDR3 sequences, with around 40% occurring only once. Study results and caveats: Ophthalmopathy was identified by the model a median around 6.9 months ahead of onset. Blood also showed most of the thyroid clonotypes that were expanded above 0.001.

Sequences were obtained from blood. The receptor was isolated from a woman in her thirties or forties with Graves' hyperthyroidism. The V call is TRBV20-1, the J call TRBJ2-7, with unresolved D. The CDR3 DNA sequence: TGCAGTGCTAGCAACCCCCTTTTTATGGCGCGCGAGCAGTACTTC. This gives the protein CSASNPLFMAREQYF.